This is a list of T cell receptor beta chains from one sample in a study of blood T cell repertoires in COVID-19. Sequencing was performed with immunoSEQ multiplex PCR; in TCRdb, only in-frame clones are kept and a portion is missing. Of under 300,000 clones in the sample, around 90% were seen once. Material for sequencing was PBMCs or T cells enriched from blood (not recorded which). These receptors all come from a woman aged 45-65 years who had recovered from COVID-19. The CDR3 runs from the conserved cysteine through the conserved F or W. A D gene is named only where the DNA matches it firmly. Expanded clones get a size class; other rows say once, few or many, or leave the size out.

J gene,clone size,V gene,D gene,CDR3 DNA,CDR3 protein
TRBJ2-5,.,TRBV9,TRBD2,TGTGCCAGCAGCGTATCTAGCGGGAGGGGGGAGACCCAGTACTTC,CASSVSSGRGETQYF
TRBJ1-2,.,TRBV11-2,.,TGTGCCAGCAGCCCCTCCGGGACGACAGGTGGCTACACCTTC,CASSPSGTTGGYTF
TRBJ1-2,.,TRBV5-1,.,TGCGCCAGCAGCTTAGGTACGGGGTCCTATGGCTACACCTTC,CASSLGTGSYGYTF
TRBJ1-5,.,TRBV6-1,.,TGTGCCAGCAGTGACAGTTATAGCAATCAGCCCCAGCATTTT,CASSDSYSNQPQHF
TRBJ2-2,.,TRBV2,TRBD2,TGTGCCAGCAAGGGCGGGAGCGACACCGGGGAGCTGTTTTTT,CASKGGSDTGELFF
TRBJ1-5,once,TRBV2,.,TGTGCCAGCAGCCTGACAGGCCCCAATCAGCCCCAGCATTTT,CASSLTGPNQPQHF
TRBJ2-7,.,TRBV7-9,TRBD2,TGTGCCAGCAGCTTAAGTGGGGGACTAGCGGGAGAAATGAAGCAGTACTTC,CASSLSGGLAGEMKQYF
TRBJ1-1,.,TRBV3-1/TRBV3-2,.,TGTGCCAGCAGCCAAGCGGGGAGAGGGGCTTTCTTT,CASSQAGRGAFF
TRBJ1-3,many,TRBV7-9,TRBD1,TGTGCCAGCAGCTCGACCGGGACAGGCCCGGGAAACACCATATATTTT,CASSSTGTGPGNTIYF
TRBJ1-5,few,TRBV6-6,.,TGTGCCAGCAGCCCCGGGGGGAATGGCAATCAGCCCCAGCATTTT,CASSPGGNGNQPQHF
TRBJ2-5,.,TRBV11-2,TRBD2,TGTGCCAGCAGCTTAGTCATTTGGACTAGCGGTCGAGAGACCCAGTACTTC,CASSLVIWTSGRETQYF
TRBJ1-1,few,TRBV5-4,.,TGTGCCAGCAGCTTGGTCGGGGTACTGAACACTGAAGCTTTCTTT,CASSLVGVLNTEAFF
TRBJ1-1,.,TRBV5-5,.,TGTGCCAGCAGCCGGGCGGGGCCGAACACTGAAGCTTTCTTT,CASSRAGPNTEAFF
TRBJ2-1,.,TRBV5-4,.,TGTGCCCTTAAGGAGGGTGGTAAGGGCCACAATGAGCAGTTCTTC,CALKEGGKGHNEQFF
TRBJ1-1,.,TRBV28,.,TGTGCCAGCAGTTTTTTGCTCCGGCAGAGGTTAATTCGGGAAGCTTTCTTT,CASSFLLRQRLIREAFF
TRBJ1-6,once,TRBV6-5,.,TGTGCCAGCAGTTACTCGATAGAATCACCCCTCCACTTT,CASSYSIESPLHF
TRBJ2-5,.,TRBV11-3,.,TGTGCCAGCAGCGAGGGAGGAAACCAAGAGACCCAGTACTTC,CASSEGGNQETQYF
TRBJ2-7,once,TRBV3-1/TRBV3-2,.,TGTGCCAGCACCCCAGGAAAAGCCTACGAGCAGTACTTC,CASTPGKAYEQYF
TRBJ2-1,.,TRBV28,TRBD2,TGTGCCAGCAGTTTATATGGACTAGCCAATGAGCAGTTCTTC,CASSLYGLANEQFF
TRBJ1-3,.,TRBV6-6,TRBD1,TGTGCCAGCAGTCAATACGGGACAGGGCTCTCTGGAAACACCATATATTTT,CASSQYGTGLSGNTIYF
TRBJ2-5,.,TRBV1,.,TGCACCAGCAGCCTTCGGAGAGTAGCGGGCCCGGAGGAAGAGACCCAGTACTTC,CTSSLRRVAGPEEETQYF
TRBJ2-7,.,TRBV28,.,TGTGCCAGCAGCTACGCCTATGTGGGGGGAGGATCCTACGAGCAGTACTTC,CASSYAYVGGGSYEQYF
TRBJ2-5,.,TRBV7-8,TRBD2,TGTGCCAGCAGCTTACGGGGGAGGGCCCGGGAGACCCAGTACTTC,CASSLRGRARETQYF
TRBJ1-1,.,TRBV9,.,TGTGCCAGCAGCGGGGGGGTCAACACTGAAGCTTTCTTT,CASSGGVNTEAFF
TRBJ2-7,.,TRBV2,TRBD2,TGTGCCAGCAGCATAGCGGGAGGGTTCGACGAGCAGTACTTC,CASSIAGGFDEQYF
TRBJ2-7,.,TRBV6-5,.,TGTGCCAGCCAGGGTCCTATCGACTACGAGCAGTACTTC,CASQGPIDYEQYF
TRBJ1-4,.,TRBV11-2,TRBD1,TGTGCCAGCAGCTTGACAGGGGGTGAAAAACTGTTTTTT,CASSLTGGEKLFF
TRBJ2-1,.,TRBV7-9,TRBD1,TGTGCCAGCACCCAATGGACAGGGGTATCCTACAATGAGCAGTTCTTC,CASTQWTGVSYNEQFF
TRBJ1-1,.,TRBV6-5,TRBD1,TGTGCCAGCTCCAAGGGGGGGCAGGGGGCGGCTTTCTTT,CASSKGGQGAAFF
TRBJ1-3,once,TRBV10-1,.,TGCGCCAGCAGTCGGGGTTCTGGAAACACCATATATTTT,CASSRGSGNTIYF
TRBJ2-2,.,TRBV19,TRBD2,TGTGCCAGTAGTCCTAGCGGGGCCGGGGAGCTGTTTTTT,CASSPSGAGELFF
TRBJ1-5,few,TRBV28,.,TGTGCCAGCAGTTTATCTACAGCCTATCAGCCCCAGCATTTT,CASSLSTAYQPQHF
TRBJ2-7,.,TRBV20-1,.,TGCAGTGCAAGTAGCGAGTACGAGCAGTACTTC,CSASSEYEQYF
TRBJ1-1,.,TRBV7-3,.,TGTGCCAGCAGCTTATCCAACGGGGCTGAAGCTTTCTTT,CASSLSNGAEAFF
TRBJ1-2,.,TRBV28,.,TGTGCCAGCAGTTTGTACAGGGCGCTCTTTAACTATGGCTACACCTTC,CASSLYRALFNYGYTF
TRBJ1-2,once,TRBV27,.,TGTGCCAGCAGTTTGGCGGGGAACTATGGCTACACCTTC,CASSLAGNYGYTF
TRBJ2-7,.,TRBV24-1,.,TGTGCCACCAGTGATTTCACCGGTTACGAGCAGTACTTC,CATSDFTGYEQYF
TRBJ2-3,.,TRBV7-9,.,TGTGCCAGCAGCTCACCCTATTCCGGGACAATTAATAGGACAGATACGCAGTATTTT,CASSSPYSGTINRTDTQYF